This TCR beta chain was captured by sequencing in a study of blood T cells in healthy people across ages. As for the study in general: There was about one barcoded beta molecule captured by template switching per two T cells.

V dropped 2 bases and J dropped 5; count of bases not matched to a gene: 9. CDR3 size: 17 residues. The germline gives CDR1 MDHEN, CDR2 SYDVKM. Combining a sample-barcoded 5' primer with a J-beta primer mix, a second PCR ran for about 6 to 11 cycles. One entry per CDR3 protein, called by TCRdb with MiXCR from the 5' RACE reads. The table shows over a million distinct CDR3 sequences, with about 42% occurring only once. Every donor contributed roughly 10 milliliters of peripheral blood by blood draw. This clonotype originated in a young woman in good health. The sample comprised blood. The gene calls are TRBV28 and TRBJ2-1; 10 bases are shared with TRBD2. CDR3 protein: CASSLMASGSLNNEQFF. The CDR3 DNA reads TGTGCCAGCAGTTTAATGGCTAGCGGGAGTCTGAACAATGAGCAGTTCTTC.